This TCR beta chain came from a study of vaccination and CD4 T cells after COVID-19. As concerns this clonotype: Its antigen is undetermined.

Trimming at V came to 2 bases and at J to 7 bases, leaving 5 bases not matched to a gene. Germline CDR1 is LNHDA and CDR2 is SQIVND (reference sequence). CDR3 length: 14 residues. Treatment reported: roughly 10-day PBMC culture with coronavirus spike peptide pools or control peptides (ViraFEST assay). The study sequenced cultured CD4+ T cell DNA using the Oncomine TCR Beta short-read assay. TCRdb re-called the PCR reads through MiXCR, storing one row per CDR3 protein. Of some 9,500 distinct CDR3 sequences in the sample, 30% to 45% are singletons; the top ten hold roughly a sixth. This chain joins TRBV19 and TRBJ2-4; the match to TRBD1 covers 7 bases. This TCR derives from a human donor who had recovered from COVID-19. The sample taken for sequencing was CD4+ T cells from blood, cultured in vitro. The CDR3 nucleotides read TGTGCCAGTAGTATATACAGGGGTGGGAACATTCAGTACTTC. Its protein is CASSIYRGGNIQYF.